A selection of T cell receptor beta chains follows, all from one sample in a study of blood T cell repertoires in COVID-19. Some clones are missing from TCRdb's copy, which holds only in-frame ones; the method was immunoSEQ multiplex PCR. This table holds more than 200,000 clones, approximately 80% found once. Sequencing was performed on PBMCs or T cells enriched from blood (not recorded which). Receptors were obtained from a man between 60 and 75 years old who had recovered from COVID-19. Each CDR3 is given with its conserved first and last residue. Fields, in order: D gene, J gene, V gene, clone size, CDR3 protein, CDR3 DNA. The D gene is left open where the match is weak. Clone sizes are given selectively: once, few, many, or a class where the clone is expanded.

.,TRBJ2-7,TRBV19,many,CASGAGSYEQYF,TGTGCCAGTGGGGCAGGATCCTACGAGCAGTACTTC
.,TRBJ1-1,TRBV12-3/TRBV12-4,.,CASSLEQKAFF,TGTGCCAGCAGTTTGGAACAGAAAGCTTTCTTT
TRBD1,TRBJ1-2,TRBV19,.,CASSPRQGSYGYTF,TGTGCCAGTAGCCCCCGACAGGGGTCCTATGGCTACACCTTC
TRBD1,TRBJ1-6,TRBV27,.,CASGSRQGNSPLHF,TGTGCCAGCGGGTCAAGACAGGGAAATTCACCCCTCCACTTT
TRBD1,TRBJ1-1,TRBV11-2,.,CASSFSTGYTEAFF,TGTGCCAGCAGCTTCTCGACAGGGTACACTGAAGCTTTCTTT
.,TRBJ1-4,TRBV12-3/TRBV12-4,.,CASSRLRGEKLFF,TGTGCCAGCAGTCGGCTTCGGGGTGAAAAACTGTTTTTT
TRBD1,TRBJ1-6,TRBV7-8,.,CASSILRDREPLHF,TGTGCCAGCAGCATCCTTCGGGACAGGGAACCCCTCCACTTT
.,TRBJ1-3,TRBV5-1,.,CASSLRGSDTIYF,TGCGCCAGCAGCTTACGGGGATCGGACACCATATATTTT
TRBD1,TRBJ1-1,TRBV2,.,CASRGPRGPTEAFF,TGTGCCAGCAGGGGCCCCAGGGGGCCTACTGAAGCTTTCTTT
.,TRBJ1-4,TRBV19,.,CASSKLLNEKLFF,TGTGCCAGTAGTAAGCTCCTTAATGAAAAACTGTTTTTT
TRBD1,TRBJ1-4,TRBV7-8,.,CASSLALQGLEKLFF,TGTGCCAGCAGCTTAGCCTTACAGGGGCTTGAAAAACTGTTTTTT
TRBD1,TRBJ2-5,TRBV3-1/TRBV3-2,.,CASSHRQGRKTQYF,TGTGCCAGCAGCCACCGACAGGGTCGGAAGACCCAGTACTTC
TRBD1,TRBJ1-4,TRBV5-1,.,CASSQGQAPNEKLFF,TGCGCCAGCAGCCAAGGACAGGCCCCTAATGAAAAACTGTTTTTT